What follows are 28 T cell receptor beta chains derived from one specimen sequenced in a study of cytomegalovirus exposure and HLA in healthy donors. The PCR made use of 60 Vbeta and 13 Jbeta primers. Repertoires were generated with immunoSEQ multiplex PCR, while TCRdb's copy carries only in-frame clones and drops some. The table includes 150,000 to 200,000 clones, nearly 80% detected once. Material: PBMCs. The receptors were gathered from a middle-aged man in good health and CMV-seropositive.

V is TRBV28 and J is TRBJ1-2; the match to TRBD1 covers 8 bases. CDR1 and CDR2 from the germline V gene are MDHEN and SYDVKM. The CDR3 spans 13 residues. The ends lost 6 bases at V and 8 bases at J; junction bases unmatched: 8. The CDR3 region is CASSFFRGRGYTF. The DNA for the CDR3 is TGTGCCAGCAGCTTCTTCAGGGGGCGAGGCTACACCTTC.

This clone came up once. The gene calls are TRBV25-1 and TRBJ2-7, with a possible D match to TRBD2 (6 bases). Per germline, CDR1 MGHDK and CDR2 SYGVNS. Trimming stripped 7 bases from V and 3 bases from J, with 19 bases between. The CDR3 extends over 15 amino acids. The CDR3 reads CASTSWIGGRYEQYF. As DNA, the CDR3 is TGTGCCAGCACCTCATGGATCGGGGGACGCTACGAGCAGTACTTC.

The V and J genes are TRBV5-6 and TRBJ2-7, with 9 bases that match TRBD1. V lost 0 bases and J lost 4; bases outside the gene matches: 5. CDR3 size: 15 residues. The germline gives CDR1 SGHDT, CDR2 YYEEEE. The CDR3 region has the DNA TGTGCCAGCAGCTTGGGGACAGGGGAGGAGTACGAGCAGTACTTC. The encoded protein is CASSLGTGEEYEQYF.

The chain employs TRBV11-3 and TRBJ2-1; TRBD1 is a possible D gene (6 bases). Germline CDR1 reads SGHNT; CDR2 reads YENEEA. The CDR3 is made up of 16 amino acids. V was cut by 5 bases and J by 3 bases, with 17 bases left in between. CDR3 in amino acids: CASSQGIGQSYNEQFF. The CDR3, as DNA: TGTGCCAGCAGCCAGGGAATAGGACAGAGCTACAATGAGCAGTTCTTC.

This rearrangement joins TRBV5-1 to TRBJ2-1; D is perhaps TRBD1 (6 bases). The V gene's germline CDR1 is SGHRS and CDR2 YFSETQ. The CDR3 totals 12 residues. Trimming removed 0 bases at V and 14 bases at J, with 12 bases between. The CDR3 nucleotides are TGCGCCAGCAGCTTGGAGGGGGACCGAAAGTTCTTC. It codes for CASSLEGDRKFF.

The chain combines TRBV11-3 with TRBJ1-1, with a weak D call TRBD1 (5 bases). Germline CDR1 reads SGHNT; CDR2 reads YENEEA. CDR3 size: 13 residues. Trimming removed 1 base from V and 5 bases from J, with 8 bases in between. The CDR3 nucleotides are TGTGCCAGCAGCTTAGGAGCAGGGACTGAAGCTTTCTTT. It codes for CASSLGAGTEAFF.

The chain links TRBV7-3 to TRBJ2-1; D perhaps matches TRBD1 (5 bases). Trimming left V 5 bases short and J 4 bases short, with 15 bases between. Germline V gives CDR1 SGHTA, CDR2 FQGTGA. The CDR3 contains 15 residues. CDR3 sequence reads: CASSLGHGAYNEQFF. CDR3 DNA sequence: TGTGCCAGCAGCCTCGGACACGGCGCATACAATGAGCAGTTCTTC.

In DNA form, the CDR3 reads TGTGCTAGTGGCAGACTAGCGAATGAGCAGTTCTTC. It is translated as CASGRLANEQFF. This rearrangement joins TRBV12-5 to TRBJ2-1; TRBD2 matches 8 bases. The length of the CDR3 is 12 residues. Germline CDR1 and CDR2: LGHNT and FRNRAP. V shed 6 bases, J shed 7 bases, and the junction held 2 bases outside the gene matches.

The genes are TRBV5-4 and TRBJ2-3, with 7 bases identical to TRBD1. The trim removed 2 bases at V and 0 bases at J, leaving 6 bases unmatched. Germline loops: CDR1 SGHNT, CDR2 YYREEE (reference sequence). The CDR3 runs to 16 residues. CDR3 sequence (DNA): TGTGCCAGCAGCTTCTGGGGCAGGGGGAGCACAGATACGCAGTATTTT. Translated: CASSFWGRGSTDTQYF.

J is TRBJ2-1 and V is TRBV11-3; 10 nucleotides agree with TRBD2. Germline values: CDR1 SGHNT, CDR2 YENEEA. This CDR3 comprises 14 residues. J was trimmed by 9 bases and V by 5 bases; bases with no gene match: 7. The CDR3: CASSPSSGRAEQFF. DNA of the CDR3: TGTGCCAGCAGCCCCTCTAGCGGGAGAGCTGAGCAGTTCTTC.

The chain is built from TRBV14 and TRBJ1-1; D ambiguous. CDR1 is SGHDN, CDR2 FVKESK, per germline. V was clipped by 6 bases and J by 5 bases, with 10 bases between them. This CDR3 spans 12 amino acids. CDR3 sequence reads: CASRIGRTEAFF. Here the CDR3 DNA reads TGTGCCAGCAGGATTGGGAGGACTGAAGCTTTCTTT.

The rearrangement uses TRBV2 and TRBJ2-1; 13 bases map to TRBD2. The ends lost 9 bases at V and 8 bases at J; junction bases unmatched: 10. The germline V gene encodes CDR1 SNHLY and CDR2 FYNNEI. The CDR3 runs to 15 residues. CDR3 protein: CASTLAGGPMYEQFF. The CDR3 coding sequence is TGTGCCAGTACACTAGCGGGAGGGCCCATGTATGAGCAGTTCTTC. Combining the CDR3 with reference TRBV2 and TRBJ2-1 gives the whole variable domain EPEVTQTPSHQVTQMGQEVILRCVPISNHLYFYWYRQILGQKVEFLVSFYNNEISEKSEIFDDQFSVERPDGSNFTLKIRSTKLEDSAMYFCASTLAGGPMYEQFFGPGTRLTVL.

The chain employs TRBV11-3 and TRBJ1-1; D call uncertain. Germline CDR1 reads SGHNT; CDR2 reads YENEEA. This CDR3 is 11 amino acids long. V was shortened by 5 bases and J by 9 bases, with 10 bases between the two germline ends. The CDR3 is CASSQGLQAFF. CDR3 coding DNA: TGTGCCAGCAGCCAAGGACTCCAAGCTTTCTTT.

The rearrangement uses TRBV9 and TRBJ2-1; 13 bases line up with TRBD2. Germline CDR1 SGDLS, CDR2 YYNGEE. The V gene end was trimmed by 3 bases and the J gene end by 7 bases; junction bases not matched to a gene: 4. The CDR3 extends over 15 amino acids. The DNA of the CDR3 is TGTGCCAGCAGCGGGGGACTAGCGGGACTTAATGAGCAGTTCTTC. Residues: CASSGGLAGLNEQFF.

J is TRBJ2-1 and V is TRBV5-6, with 9 positions matching TRBD2. V was clipped by 4 bases and J by 3 bases; unmatched bases: 2. This CDR3 region has 14 residues. CDR1 is SGHDT and CDR2 is YYEEEE in the germline V gene. CDR3 in amino acids: CASSGTSLYNEQFF. CDR3 DNA: TGTGCCAGCAGCGGGACTAGCCTCTACAATGAGCAGTTCTTC.

The rearrangement uses TRBV7-2 and TRBJ2-5; TRBD2 is a possible D gene (6 bases). Trimming took off 4 bases at V and 4 bases at J, with 22 bases between the two ends. The CDR3 is 17 residues long. Germline loops: CDR1 SGHTA, CDR2 FQGNSA. CDR3 in amino acids: CASSYLPGAGDRETQYF. CDR3 in DNA: TGTGCCAGCAGCTACCTCCCGGGAGCCGGAGACAGAGAGACCCAGTACTTC.

This sequence joins TRBV25-1 and TRBJ2-3; 7 positions match TRBD2. Germline V gene sequence: CDR1 MGHDK, CDR2 SYGVNS. J gave up 2 bases and V 5 bases, and 10 bases lay outside the gene matches. This CDR3 region has 16 residues. CDR3 sequence reads: CASSPRASGATDTQYF. The CDR3 region has the DNA TGTGCCAGCAGTCCCCGGGCTAGCGGAGCCACAGATACGCAGTATTTT.

The CDR3 DNA reads as TGTGCCAGCAGTTTTTTTAGCTCTGGGGCCAACGTCCTGACTTTC. Translation: CASSFFSSGANVLTF. The chain joins TRBV28 to TRBJ2-6, with D unresolved. The germline V gene encodes CDR1 MDHEN and CDR2 SYDVKM. Trimming left V 3 bases short and J 0 bases short, with 6 bases between. This CDR3 spans 15 amino acids.

The rearrangement links TRBV12-5 to TRBJ2-7, with D perhaps matching TRBD2 (6 bases). Germline CDR1 and CDR2: LGHNT and FRNRAP. Trimming took 5 bases from V and 7 from J, leaving 18 bases between them. The CDR3 has 14 residues. CDR3 sequence: CASGHLSGAGEQYF. CDR3 sequence (DNA): TGTGCTAGTGGTCACCTTAGCGGAGCAGGGGAGCAGTACTTC.

The J gene is TRBJ1-2, the V gene TRBV6-5, with D possibly matching TRBD1 (5 bases). The CDR3 length is 13 residues. Germline values: CDR1 MNHEY, CDR2 SVGAGI. V was shortened by 6 bases and J by 1 base, with 9 bases between the two germline ends. The CDR3 bases are TGTGCCAGCAGACTTGACAGTAACTATGGCTACACCTTC. As protein: CASRLDSNYGYTF.

A single count supports this clone. The rearrangement uses TRBV5-1 and TRBJ2-1, with 13 bases aligning to TRBD2. From germline, CDR1 is SGHRS and CDR2 YFSETQ. The CDR3 has 17 amino acids. The ends lost 1 base at V and 4 bases at J; junction bases unmatched: 5. CDR3 sequence: CASSLTILAGGYNEQFF. The CDR3 region has the DNA TGCGCCAGCAGCTTGACTATACTAGCGGGAGGGTACAATGAGCAGTTCTTC.

CDR3 DNA sequence: TGTGCCAGCAGTTTAACACAGTATCAGCCCCAGCATTTT. The encoded protein is CASSLTQYQPQHF. The chain joins TRBV27 to TRBJ1-5; D uncertain. V was clipped by 2 bases and J by 5 bases, with 7 bases between them. The CDR3 runs to 13 residues. The V gene's germline CDR1 is MNHEY and CDR2 SMNVEV (reference sequence).

The rearrangement links TRBV5-1 to TRBJ2-5; a weak D match, TRBD2 (5 bases). Germline assignment: CDR1 SGHRS and CDR2 YFSETQ. The V gene lost 0 bases and the J gene lost 2 bases, with 11 bases spanning the gap. The CDR3 spans 15 residues. CDR3 sequence: CASSLDPAAQETQYF. CDR3 DNA sequence: TGCGCCAGCAGCTTGGATCCAGCGGCTCAAGAGACCCAGTACTTC.

This chain joins TRBV13 and TRBJ2-7; D call uncertain. Germline V gene data show CDR1 as PRHDT and CDR2 as FYEKMQ (reference sequence). The CDR3 totals 15 residues. Trimming removed 5 bases at V and 0 bases at J, with 14 bases between. The CDR3, as DNA: TGTGCCAGCAGCCCCTACCGAGGTAGCTCCTACGAGCAGTACTTC. Protein: CASSPYRGSSYEQYF.

V usage is TRBV5-4 and J usage is TRBJ1-3; D is perhaps TRBD1 (5 bases). The germline gives CDR1 SGHNT, CDR2 YYREEE (reference sequence). The CDR3 is made up of 14 amino acids. V lost 4 bases, J lost 1 base, and 9 bases lay in between. The CDR3 loop reads CASSPGTSGNTIYF. CDR3 bases: TGTGCCAGCAGCCCAGGGACTTCTGGAAACACCATATATTTT.

This clone turned up a few times. V gene TRBV29-1 combines with J gene TRBJ2-2; TRBD2 is a possible D gene (7 bases). CDR1 and CDR2 from the germline V gene are SQVTM and ANQGSEA. This CDR3 spans 15 amino acids. V lost 3 bases to trimming and J lost 4 bases, with 15 bases between them. The CDR3 DNA reads TGCAGCGTTGAGCCGGGGGGCGGCGGCACCGGGGAGCTGTTTTTT. Amino acid sequence: CSVEPGGGGTGELFF.

The table lists this clone with a count of one. This sequence joins TRBV29-1 and TRBJ2-3; D might be TRBD2 (5 bases). The V gene lost 7 bases and the J gene lost 4 bases, with 15 bases spanning the gap. The CDR3 has 13 amino acids. Germline CDR1 reads SQVTM; CDR2 reads ANQGSEA. DNA of the CDR3: TGCAGCGCCGTGGAGGAGCCTGCAGATACGCAGTATTTT. Its protein product is CSAVEEPADTQYF.

This clone was counted a few times. This chain uses TRBV27 with TRBJ1-4, with D possibly TRBD1 on 6 matching bases. Germline V gene lookup returns CDR1 MNHEY and CDR2 SMNVEV (reference sequence). There are 15 residues in the CDR3. The V end lost 4 bases, the J end lost 4 bases, and 13 bases lay between the germline ends. CDR3 in amino acids: CASSSGQHFNEKLFF. As DNA, the CDR3 is TGTGCCAGCAGTTCCGGACAGCATTTTAATGAAAAACTGTTTTTT.